This T cell receptor beta chain was observed in a study of post-analysis software for immune sequencing data. Study-level findings and limits: Versus controls, multiple sclerosis patients showed significantly lower diversity (normalized Chao1). F measure showed strong co-clustering of same-batch samples. TRBV5-6, TRBV5-1 and TRBV20-1 were among four or five TRBV segments more frequent in patients than controls.

This CDR3 has 15 residues. Germline CDR1 and CDR2: SGHTA and FQGNSA. Details on this clonotype: Its antigen is unidentified. The junction and the germline gene differ at one end; a read error may be behind it.

Prepared TCR beta cDNA libraries contained unique molecular identifiers. MiXCR was run by TCRdb on the PCR reads, yielding one entry per CDR3 protein. Among hundreds of thousands of distinct CDR3 sequences listed, more than 50% were seen once. This receptor was taken from a girl aged 2 to 9 with multiple sclerosis. The chain couples TRBV7-2 to TRBJ2-3; D is perhaps TRBD1 or TRBD2 (6 bases each). The source material was blood. The DNA for the CDR3 is TGCGCCAGCAGCTTAGCGGAGGGGGTTGGCCATACGCAGTATTTT. Encoded protein: CASSLAEGVGHTQYF.